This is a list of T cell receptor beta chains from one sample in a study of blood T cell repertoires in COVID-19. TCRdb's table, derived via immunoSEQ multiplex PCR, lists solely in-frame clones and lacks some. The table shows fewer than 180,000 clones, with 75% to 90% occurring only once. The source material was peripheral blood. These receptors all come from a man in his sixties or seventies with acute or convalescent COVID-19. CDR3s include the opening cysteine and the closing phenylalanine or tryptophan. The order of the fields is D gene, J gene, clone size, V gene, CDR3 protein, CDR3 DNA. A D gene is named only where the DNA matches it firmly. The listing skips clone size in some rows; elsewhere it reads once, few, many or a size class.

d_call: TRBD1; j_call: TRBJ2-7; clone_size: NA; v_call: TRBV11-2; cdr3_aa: CASSLVGTGTYEQYF; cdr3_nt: TGTGCCAGCAGCTTAGTCGGGACAGGGACCTACGAGCAGTACTTC
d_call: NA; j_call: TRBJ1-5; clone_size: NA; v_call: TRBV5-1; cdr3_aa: CASSPDRNQPQHF; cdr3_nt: TGCGCCAGCAGCCCGGACAGAAATCAGCCCCAGCATTTT
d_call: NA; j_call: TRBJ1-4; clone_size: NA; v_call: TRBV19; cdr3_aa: CASSIDRQYNEKLFF; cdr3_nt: TGTGCCAGTAGTATAGATCGACAGTATAATGAAAAACTGTTTTTT
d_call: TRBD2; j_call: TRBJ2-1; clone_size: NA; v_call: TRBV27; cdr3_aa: CASSPGLGLVGSVGEQFF; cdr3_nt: TGTGCCAGCAGTCCCGGCCTGGGACTAGTAGGATCCGTGGGTGAGCAGTTCTTC
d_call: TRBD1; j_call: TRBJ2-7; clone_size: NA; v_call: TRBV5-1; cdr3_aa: CASSPTPGQGTYEQYF; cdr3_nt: TGCGCCAGCAGCCCCACACCGGGACAGGGAACTTACGAGCAGTACTTC
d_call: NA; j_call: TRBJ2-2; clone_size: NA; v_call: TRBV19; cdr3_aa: CASTLGSGELFF; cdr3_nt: TGTGCCAGTACCCTCGGGTCCGGGGAGCTGTTTTTT
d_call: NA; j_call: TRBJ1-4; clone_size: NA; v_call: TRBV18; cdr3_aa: CASSPVSGVNEKLFF; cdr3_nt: TGTGCCAGCTCACCAGTAAGCGGGGTGAATGAAAAACTGTTTTTT
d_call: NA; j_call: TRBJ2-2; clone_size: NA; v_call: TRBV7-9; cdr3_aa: CASSPVNTGELFF; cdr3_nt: TGTGCCAGCAGCCCCGTTAACACCGGGGAGCTGTTTTTT
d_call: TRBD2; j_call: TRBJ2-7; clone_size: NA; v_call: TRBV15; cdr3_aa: CATSKILGLAAHSYEQYF; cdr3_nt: TGTGCCACCAGCAAAATCCTAGGACTAGCGGCACACTCCTACGAGCAGTACTTC
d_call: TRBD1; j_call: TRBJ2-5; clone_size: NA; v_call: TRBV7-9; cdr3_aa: CASSPGQGEETQYF; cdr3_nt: TGTGCCAGCAGCCCAGGACAGGGAGAAGAGACCCAGTACTTC
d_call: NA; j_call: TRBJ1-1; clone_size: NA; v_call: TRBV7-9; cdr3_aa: CASRDRGDTEAFF; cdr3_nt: TGTGCCTCCAGGGACCGGGGGGACACTGAAGCTTTCTTT
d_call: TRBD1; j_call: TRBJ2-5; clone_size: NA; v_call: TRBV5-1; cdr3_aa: CASSLSGGRHQETQYF; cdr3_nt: TGCGCCAGCAGCTTGTCAGGGGGAAGGCACCAAGAGACCCAGTACTTC
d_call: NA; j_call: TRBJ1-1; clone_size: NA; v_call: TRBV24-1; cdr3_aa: CATSDLGGQKAFF; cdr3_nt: TGTGCCACCAGTGACCTAGGCGGACAGAAAGCTTTCTTT
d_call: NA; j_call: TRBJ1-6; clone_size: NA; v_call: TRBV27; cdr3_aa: CASSSAVRGNSPLHF; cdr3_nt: TGTGCCAGCAGTTCCGCTGTTAGAGGGAATTCACCCCTCCACTTT
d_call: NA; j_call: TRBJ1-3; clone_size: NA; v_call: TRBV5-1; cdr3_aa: CASSLEGAWGSGNTIYF; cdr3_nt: TGCGCCAGCAGCTTGGAAGGGGCATGGGGCTCTGGAAACACCATATATTTT
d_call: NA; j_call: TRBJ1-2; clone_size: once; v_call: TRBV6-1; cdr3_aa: CASSEAQGGYGYTF; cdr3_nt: TGTGCCAGCAGTGAAGCGCAGGGTGGCTATGGCTACACCTTC
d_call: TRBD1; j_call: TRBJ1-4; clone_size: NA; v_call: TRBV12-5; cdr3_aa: CASGPRQGANEKLFF; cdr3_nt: TGTGCTAGTGGTCCAAGACAGGGCGCTAATGAAAAACTGTTTTTT
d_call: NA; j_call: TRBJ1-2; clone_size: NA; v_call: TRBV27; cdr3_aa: CASRQQGYGYTF; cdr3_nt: TGTGCCAGCAGGCAACAGGGCTACGGCTACACCTTC
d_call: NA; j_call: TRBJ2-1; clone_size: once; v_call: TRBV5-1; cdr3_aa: CASSLPDVSGEQFF; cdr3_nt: TGCGCCAGCAGCTTGCCGGACGTTAGCGGTGAGCAGTTCTTC
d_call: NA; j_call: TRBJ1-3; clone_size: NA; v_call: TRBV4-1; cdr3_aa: CASSPTAAGSSSGNTIYF; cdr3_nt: TGCGCCAGCAGCCCCACGGCGGCGGGCAGCTCCTCTGGAAACACCATATATTTT
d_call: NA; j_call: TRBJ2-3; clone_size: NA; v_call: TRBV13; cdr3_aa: CASSLEGSVTDTQYF; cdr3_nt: TGTGCCAGCAGCTTAGAGGGGTCAGTGACAGATACGCAGTATTTT
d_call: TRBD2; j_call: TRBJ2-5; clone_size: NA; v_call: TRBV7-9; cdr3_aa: CASSLGSGGPQETQYF; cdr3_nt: TGTGCCAGCAGCTTGGGTAGCGGGGGGCCACAAGAGACCCAGTACTTC
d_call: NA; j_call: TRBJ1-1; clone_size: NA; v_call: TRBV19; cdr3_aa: CASSSPGGMNTEAFF; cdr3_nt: TGTGCCAGTAGTTCCCCAGGAGGGATGAACACTGAAGCTTTCTTT
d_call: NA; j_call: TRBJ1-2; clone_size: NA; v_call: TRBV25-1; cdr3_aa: CASSAPPDSYGYTF; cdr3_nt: TGTGCCAGCAGTGCCCCACCGGACAGCTATGGCTACACCTTC
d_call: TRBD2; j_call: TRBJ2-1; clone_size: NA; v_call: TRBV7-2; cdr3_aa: CASSLDWLAGGRRNEQFF; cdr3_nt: TGTGCCAGCAGCTTAGATTGGCTAGCGGGGGGCCGGCGGAATGAGCAGTTCTTC
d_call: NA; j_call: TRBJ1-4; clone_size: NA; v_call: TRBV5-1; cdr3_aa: CASSLTGDEKLFF; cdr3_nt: TGCGCCAGCAGCTTGACCGGGGATGAAAAACTGTTTTTT
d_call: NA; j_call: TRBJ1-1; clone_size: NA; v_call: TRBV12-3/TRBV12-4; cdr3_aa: CASSRGMNTEAFF; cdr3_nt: TGTGCCAGCAGTAGGGGGATGAACACTGAAGCTTTCTTT
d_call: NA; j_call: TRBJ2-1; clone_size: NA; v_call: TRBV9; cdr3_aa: CASSVQVASYNEQFF; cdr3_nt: TGTGCCAGCAGCGTTCAGGTCGCCTCCTACAATGAGCAGTTCTTC
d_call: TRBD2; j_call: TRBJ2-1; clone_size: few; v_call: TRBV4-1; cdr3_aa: CASSHGLGLADTYNEQFF; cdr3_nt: TGCGCCAGCAGCCATGGATTGGGGCTAGCGGACACCTACAATGAGCAGTTCTTC
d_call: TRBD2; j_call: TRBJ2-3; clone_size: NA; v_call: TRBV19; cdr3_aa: CASSKVAGGRDTQYF; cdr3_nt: TGTGCCAGTAGTAAGGTAGCGGGGGGACGTGATACGCAGTATTTT
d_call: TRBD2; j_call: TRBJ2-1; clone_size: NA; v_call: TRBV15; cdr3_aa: CATSRGGTIIGNEQFF; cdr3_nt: TGTGCCACCAGCAGAGGCGGGACTATAATAGGCAATGAGCAGTTCTTC
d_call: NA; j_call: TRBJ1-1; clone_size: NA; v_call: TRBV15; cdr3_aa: CATSRAQQNTEAFF; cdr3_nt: TGTGCCACCAGCAGAGCCCAACAGAACACTGAAGCTTTCTTT
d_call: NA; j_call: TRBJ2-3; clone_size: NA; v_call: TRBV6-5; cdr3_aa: CASSLLGGGTDTQYF; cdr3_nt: TGTGCCAGCAGCCTGCTCGGGGGAGGAACAGATACGCAGTATTTT
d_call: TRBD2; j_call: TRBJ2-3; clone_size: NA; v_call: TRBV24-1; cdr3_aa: CATGREAPDTQYF; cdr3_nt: TGTGCCACCGGGCGGGAGGCCCCCGATACGCAGTATTTT
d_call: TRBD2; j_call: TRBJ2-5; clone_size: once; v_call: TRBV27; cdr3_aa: CASSYLAGANQETQYF; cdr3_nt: TGTGCCAGCAGTTACCTAGCGGGGGCGAACCAAGAGACCCAGTACTTC
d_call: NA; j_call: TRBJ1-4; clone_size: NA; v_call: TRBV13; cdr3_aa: CASSSPGVNEKLFF; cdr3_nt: TGTGCCAGCAGCTCCCCCGGTGTAAATGAAAAACTGTTTTTT
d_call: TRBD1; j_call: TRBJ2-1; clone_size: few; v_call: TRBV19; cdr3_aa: CASRGQGARPPYNEQFF; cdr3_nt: TGTGCCAGTAGGGGACAGGGGGCGCGGCCCCCCTACAATGAGCAGTTCTTC
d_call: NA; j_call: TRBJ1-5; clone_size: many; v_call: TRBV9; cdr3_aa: CASSGVPQHF; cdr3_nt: TGTGCCAGCAGCGGCGTTCCCCAGCATTTT
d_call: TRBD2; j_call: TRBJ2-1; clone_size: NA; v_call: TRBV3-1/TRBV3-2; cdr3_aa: CASSLSGEGDEQFF; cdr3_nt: TGTGCCAGCAGCCTAAGCGGGGAAGGGGATGAGCAGTTCTTC
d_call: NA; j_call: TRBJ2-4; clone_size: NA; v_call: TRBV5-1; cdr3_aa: CASSLISENIQYF; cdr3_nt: TGCGCCAGCAGTTTGATATCGGAAAACATTCAGTACTTC
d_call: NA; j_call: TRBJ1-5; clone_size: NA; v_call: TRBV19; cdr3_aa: CASRQPWGGNGQPQHF; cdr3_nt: TGTGCCAGTAGGCAACCATGGGGCGGGAACGGGCAGCCCCAGCATTTT
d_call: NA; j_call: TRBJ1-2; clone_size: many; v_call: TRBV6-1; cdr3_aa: CASSEAPGGVYGYTF; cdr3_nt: TGTGCCAGCAGTGAAGCGCCGGGGGGGGTCTATGGCTACACCTTC
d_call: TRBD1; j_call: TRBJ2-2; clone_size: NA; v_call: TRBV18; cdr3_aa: CASSPNSPGQGNTGELFF; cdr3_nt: TGTGCCAGCTCACCAAATTCTCCGGGACAGGGCAACACCGGGGAGCTGTTTTTT
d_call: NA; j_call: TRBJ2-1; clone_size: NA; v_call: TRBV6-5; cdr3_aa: CASRRPSSYNEQFF; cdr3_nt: TGTGCCAGCAGGCGGCCGAGCTCCTACAATGAGCAGTTCTTC
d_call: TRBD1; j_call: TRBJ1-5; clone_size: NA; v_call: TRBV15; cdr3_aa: CATSRATGGQPQHF; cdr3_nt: TGTGCCACCAGCAGAGCCACAGGGGGACAGCCCCAGCATTTT
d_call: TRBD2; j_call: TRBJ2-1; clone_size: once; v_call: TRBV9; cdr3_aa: CASSVGLAGFNEQFF; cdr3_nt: TGTGCCAGCAGCGTGGGTCTAGCGGGCTTCAATGAGCAGTTCTTC
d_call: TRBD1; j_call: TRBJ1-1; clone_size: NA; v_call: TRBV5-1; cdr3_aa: CASSQGVRDTEAFF; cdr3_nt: TGCGCCAGCAGCCAGGGGGTTCGTGACACTGAAGCTTTCTTT
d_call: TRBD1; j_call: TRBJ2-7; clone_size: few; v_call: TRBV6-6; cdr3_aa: CASSNRGYEQYF; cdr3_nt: TGTGCCAGCAGTAACAGGGGCTACGAGCAGTACTTC
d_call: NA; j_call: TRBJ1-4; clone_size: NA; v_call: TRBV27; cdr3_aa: CASSTGSANEKLFF; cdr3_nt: TGTGCCAGCAGTACAGGGTCGGCTAATGAAAAACTGTTTTTT
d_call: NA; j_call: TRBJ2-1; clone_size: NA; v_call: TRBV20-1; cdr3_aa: CSASWRLNEQFF; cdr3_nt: TGCAGTGCTAGTTGGCGGTTAAATGAGCAGTTCTTC
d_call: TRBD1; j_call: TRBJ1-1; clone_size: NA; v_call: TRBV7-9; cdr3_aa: CASSRGTGATEAFF; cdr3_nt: TGTGCCAGCAGCCGAGGGACAGGGGCAACTGAAGCTTTCTTT
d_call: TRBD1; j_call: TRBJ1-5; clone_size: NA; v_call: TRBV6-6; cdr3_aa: CASSSTGPSNQPQHF; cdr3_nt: TGTGCCAGCAGTTCGACAGGGCCTAGCAATCAGCCCCAGCATTTT
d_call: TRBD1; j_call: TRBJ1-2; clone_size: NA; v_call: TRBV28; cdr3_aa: CASRLTGGKGGYTF; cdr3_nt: TGTGCCAGCAGGCTGACAGGGGGAAAGGGTGGCTACACCTTC
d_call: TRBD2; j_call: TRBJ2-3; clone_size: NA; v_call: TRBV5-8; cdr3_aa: CASSPGLAGDLDTQYF; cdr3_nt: TGTGCCAGCAGCCCGGGACTAGCGGGAGATTTGGATACGCAGTATTTT
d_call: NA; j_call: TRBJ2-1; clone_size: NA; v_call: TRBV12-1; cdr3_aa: CASSSAGLALKSSYNEQFF; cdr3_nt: TGTGCCAGCAGCTCAGCCGGACTAGCGCTAAAGAGCTCCTACAATGAGCAGTTCTTC
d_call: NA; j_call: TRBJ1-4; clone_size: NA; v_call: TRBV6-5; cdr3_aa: CASSYSQGGGGEKLFF; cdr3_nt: TGTGCCAGCAGTTACTCGCAGGGCGGGGGGGGTGAAAAACTGTTTTTT
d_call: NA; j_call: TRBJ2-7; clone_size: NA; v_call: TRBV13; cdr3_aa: CASSLEDRAYEQYF; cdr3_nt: TGTGCCAGCAGCTTAGAAGACAGAGCCTACGAGCAGTACTTC
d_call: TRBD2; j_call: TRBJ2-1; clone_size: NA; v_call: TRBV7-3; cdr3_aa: CASSETSGGSYNEQFF; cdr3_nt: TGTGCCAGCAGCGAAACTAGCGGGGGCTCCTACAATGAGCAGTTCTTC
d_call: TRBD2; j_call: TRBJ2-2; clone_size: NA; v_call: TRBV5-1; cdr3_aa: CASSLAGGSHAGELFF; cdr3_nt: TGCGCCAGCAGCTTGGCCGGGGGGAGTCATGCCGGGGAGCTGTTTTTT